Below are 29 T cell receptor beta chains sequenced from a single sample in a study of cytomegalovirus exposure and HLA in healthy donors. This PCR relied on a set of 60 Vbeta primers and 13 Jbeta primers. Only in-frame clones appear in the TCRdb table, and some are missing; sequencing was by immunoSEQ multiplex PCR. The sample shows about 140,000 clones, about 74% of them seen only once. Sequencing input: PBMCs. Receptor source: a man aged 25 to 45 in good health and CMV-seronegative.

J is TRBJ2-7 and V is TRBV10-3, with 14 positions matching TRBD2. CDR3 length: 15 amino acids. The V gene end was trimmed by 4 bases and the J gene end by 6 bases; junction bases not matched to a gene: 5. CDR1 ENHRY and CDR2 SYGVKD come from the germline V gene. The CDR3 DNA sequence: TGTGCCATCAGTGCAGGGACTAGCGGGAGTGGCGAGCAGTACTTC. Its protein product is CAISAGTSGSGEQYF.

J is TRBJ2-1 and V is TRBV7-2, with 11 nucleotides matching TRBD2. Per the germline V gene, CDR1 is SGHTA and CDR2 is FQGNSA. CDR3 length equals 15 residues. V shed 5 bases, J shed 4 bases, and the junction held 4 bases outside the gene matches. This CDR3 reads CASSLLAGDYNEQFF. DNA of the CDR3: TGTGCCAGCAGCCTACTAGCGGGAGATTACAATGAGCAGTTCTTC. The whole variable domain, remainder taken from reference TRBV7-2 and TRBJ2-1, is GAGVSQSPSNKVTEKGKDVELRCDPISGHTALYWYRQSLGQGLEFLIYFQGNSAPDKSGLPSDRFSAERTGGSVSTLTIQRTQQEDSAVYLCASSLLAGDYNEQFFGPGTRLTVL.

This clone is a singleton in its sample. The rearrangement links TRBV10-3 to TRBJ2-2; TRBD2 aligns across 9 bases. V was pared by 10 bases and J by 2 bases, with 8 bases of the junction left unmatched. The CDR3 totals 15 residues. Germline-derived CDR1 and CDR2 are ENHRY and SYGVKD. DNA of the CDR3: TGTGCCACCGCCCGGACTAGCGACAACACCGGGGAGCTGTTTTTT. It codes for CATARTSDNTGELFF.

This CDR3 is CASSSGGTSGGNEQFF. The DNA of the CDR3 is TGCGCCAGCAGCTCGGGAGGGACTAGCGGGGGCAATGAGCAGTTCTTC. The chain uses TRBV5-1 and TRBJ2-1, with 14 bases lining up with TRBD2. CDR3 length: 16 residues. Germline V CDR1 and CDR2: SGHRS, YFSETQ. Germline trimming cut 3 bases from V and 6 bases from J; bases unmatched to any gene: 5.

The V gene is TRBV27, the J gene TRBJ2-5; the match to TRBD1 covers 7 bases. V lost 5 bases and J lost 6; bases outside the gene matches: 6. The V gene's germline CDR1 is MNHEY and CDR2 SMNVEV (reference sequence). The CDR3 spans 13 residues. CDR3 sequence reads: CASSPGQRKTQYF. DNA for the CDR3: TGTGCCAGCAGTCCGGGACAGCGAAAGACCCAGTACTTC.

Only a few counts were recorded for this clone. This chain uses TRBV5-4 with TRBJ1-3; TRBD1 might be the D (5 bases). V gave up 10 bases and J gave up 1 base, with 15 bases separating them. The length of the CDR3 is 14 residues. The V gene's germline CDR1 is SGHNT and CDR2 YYREEE (reference sequence). CDR3 loop: CASKNQGSGNTIYF. For the CDR3, the DNA is TGTGCCTCAAAAAATCAGGGTTCTGGAAACACCATATATTTT.

This chain uses TRBV19 with TRBJ1-3, with 7 bases identical to TRBD1. Germline CDR1 and CDR2: LNHDA and SQIVND (reference sequence). The CDR3 spans 17 residues. The V gene end was trimmed by 4 bases and the J gene end by 0 bases; junction bases not matched to a gene: 9. CDR3 DNA: TGTGCCAGTAGTAACCCGGGACAGAGTAACTCTGGAAACACCATATATTTT. This encodes CASSNPGQSNSGNTIYF.

The V call is TRBV27, the J call TRBJ2-1; D not resolved. The CDR3 covers 11 residues. With 5 bases removed from V and 4 bases from J, the gap between germline ends came to 3 bases. Germline CDR1 MNHEY, CDR2 SMNVEV (reference sequence). Here the CDR3 reads CASSQYNEQFF. The CDR3 DNA follows: TGTGCCAGCAGTCAGTACAATGAGCAGTTCTTC.

The chain links TRBV5-6 to TRBJ2-7; 7 bases fit TRBD2. Germline V gene lookup returns CDR1 SGHDT and CDR2 YYEEEE. The CDR3 has 13 amino acids. With 0 bases clipped from V and 5 bases from J, the junction kept 2 bases outside the gene matches. The CDR3 bases are TGTGCCAGCAGCTTGGGGGAGGGCAACGAGCAGTACTTC. It encodes CASSLGEGNEQYF.

This clone appeared once. This chain uses TRBV7-8 with TRBJ1-5; TRBD1 aligns across 9 bases. Germline V gene lookup returns CDR1 SGHVS and CDR2 FQNEAQ. This CDR3 comprises 15 residues. The V gene end was trimmed by 4 bases and the J gene end by 9 bases; junction bases not matched to a gene: 10. The CDR3: CASSSGQGDARPQHF. The CDR3 DNA is TGTGCCAGCAGCTCGGGACAGGGTGACGCCCGGCCCCAGCATTTT.

The chain links TRBV14 to TRBJ2-1; TRBD2 aligns across 11 bases. V lost 2 bases and J lost 6; bases outside the gene matches: 0. From germline, CDR1 is SGHDN and CDR2 FVKESK. The CDR3 is 14 residues long. CDR3 sequence: CASSQTSGSNEQFF. In DNA, the CDR3 is TGTGCCAGCAGCCAAACTAGCGGGAGCAATGAGCAGTTCTTC.

V gene TRBV28 combines with J gene TRBJ2-3; D perhaps matches TRBD2 (6 bases). Germline V gene lookup returns CDR1 MDHEN and CDR2 SYDVKM. The V end lost 7 bases, the J end lost 4 bases, and 24 bases lay between the germline ends. CDR3 length: 17 amino acids. CDR3 coding DNA: TGTGCCAGCACCCCCGGTCTCCGGGGGAGTATGGCAGATACGCAGTATTTT. Its protein product is CASTPGLRGSMADTQYF.

The CDR3 protein is CASSTGTSGYEQYF. CDR3 coding DNA: TGCGCCAGCAGTACCGGGACTAGCGGCTACGAGCAGTACTTC. The rearrangement joins TRBV10-2 to TRBJ2-7; TRBD2 matches 11 bases. CDR1 and CDR2 (germline): WSHSY, SAAADI. CDR3 size: 14 residues. The V and J ends lost 5 bases and 3 bases, in that order; junction bases with no gene match: 3.

The J gene is TRBJ2-7, the V gene TRBV5-6; a weak D match, TRBD1 (6 bases). The germline V gene encodes CDR1 SGHDT and CDR2 YYEEEE. Trimming removed 2 bases from V and 3 bases from J, with 15 bases in between. The CDR3 loop spans 15 amino acids. The CDR3 region has the DNA TGTGCCAGCAGCTTAACTGGACAGATAAACTACGAGCAGTACTTC. This gives the protein CASSLTGQINYEQYF. The variable domain in full, completed from reference TRBV5-6 and TRBJ2-7, reads DAGVTQSPTHLIKTRGQQVTLRCSPKSGHDTVSWYQQALGQGPQFIFQYYEEEERQRGNFPDRFSGHQFPNYSSELNVNALLLGDSALYLCASSLTGQINYEQYFGPGTRLTVT.

This chain links TRBV18 with TRBJ1-1; possibly TRBD1 for D (6 bases). There are 17 residues in the CDR3. Per germline, CDR1 KGHSH and CDR2 LQKENI. Trimming pared 4 bases from V and 10 bases from J, leaving 28 bases between. The CDR3 DNA reads as TGTGCCAGCTCACTCTTAACCCCGGGGACAACTGGAGAGGGAGCTTTCTTT. Its translation: CASSLLTPGTTGEGAFF.

The chain combines TRBV7-8 with TRBJ2-7; D not resolved. CDR3 size: 14 residues. Trimming removed 2 bases at V and 2 bases at J, with 10 bases between. CDR1 and CDR2 from the germline V gene are SGHVS and FQNEAQ. The CDR3 nucleotides are TGTGCCAGCAGCTTAACCGACTTTACCTACGAGCAGTACTTC. It specifies CASSLTDFTYEQYF.

The genes are TRBV6-6 and TRBJ2-1, with D unclear. This CDR3 comprises 16 residues. The germline V gene encodes CDR1 MNHNY and CDR2 SVGAGI (reference sequence). The V gene lost 4 bases and the J gene lost 0 bases, with 13 bases spanning the gap. The CDR3 DNA is TGTGCCAGCAGTTCAAGCCGTGGAGACTCCTACAATGAGCAGTTCTTC. Translation gives CASSSSRGDSYNEQFF.

The rearrangement links TRBV7-9 to TRBJ2-6; D perhaps matches TRBD1 (6 bases). Germline V gives CDR1 SEHNR, CDR2 FQNEAQ (reference sequence). V was shortened by 5 bases and J by 4 bases, with 12 bases between the two germline ends. The CDR3 totals 15 residues. The CDR3 here is CASSIRGLGANVLTF. The CDR3 DNA sequence: TGTGCCAGCAGCATCAGGGGCCTCGGGGCCAACGTCCTGACTTTC.

In DNA form, the CDR3 reads TGTGCCAGCAGCCCACGTTTGGGGTTGGTACACGGACAGGGGCTTCACGAGCAGTACTTC. Protein: CASSPRLGLVHGQGLHEQYF. The chain has TRBV28 and TRBJ2-7; the match to TRBD1 covers 9 bases. CDR3 length equals 20 residues. Germline assignment: CDR1 MDHEN and CDR2 SYDVKM. After removal of 6 bases from V and 5 bases from J, the junction contained 26 bases not matched to a gene. Based on the CDR3 plus reference TRBV28 and TRBJ2-7, the full variable domain is DVKVTQSSRYLVKRTGEKVFLECVQDMDHENMFWYRQDPGLGLRLIYFSYDVKMKEKGDIPEGYSVSREKKERFSLILESASTNQTSMYLCASSPRLGLVHGQGLHEQYFGPGTRLTVT.

The gene calls are TRBV5-4 and TRBJ2-4; TRBD1 might be the D (5 bases). The germline V gene has CDR1 SGHNT and CDR2 YYREEE (reference sequence). The length of the CDR3 is 12 residues. Trimming shortened V by 2 bases and J by 9 bases, and 9 bases separated the two germline ends. CDR3 nucleotide sequence: TGTGCCAGCAGCTTTAAAGGGGCCATTCAGTACTTC. This gives the protein CASSFKGAIQYF.

The J gene is TRBJ1-1, the V gene TRBV19, with a tentative D call TRBD1 (5 bases). This CDR3 comprises 14 residues. Germline V gene lookup returns CDR1 LNHDA and CDR2 SQIVND (reference sequence). The ends were cut back, 5 bases at V and 2 bases at J, with 12 bases in the middle. DNA for the CDR3: TGTGCCAGTAGTGGGGCCTTACAAAACACTGAAGCTTTCTTT. Its protein product is CASSGALQNTEAFF.

V and J are TRBV19 and TRBJ2-3; tentatively, D is TRBD1 (5 bases). The CDR3 is made up of 13 amino acids. Trimming pared 7 bases from V and 1 base from J, leaving 9 bases between. Germline-derived CDR1 and CDR2 are LNHDA and SQIVND (reference sequence). The CDR3 is CASKGQGTDTQYF. The DNA for the CDR3 is TGTGCCAGTAAGGGGCAGGGCACAGATACGCAGTATTTT. Full variable domain (missing parts from reference TRBV19 and TRBJ2-3): DGGITQSPKYLFRKEGQNVTLSCEQNLNHDAMYWYRQDPGQGLRLIYYSQIVNDFQKGDIAEGYSVSREKKESFPLTVTSAQKNPTAFYLCASKGQGTDTQYFGPGTRLTVL.

This rearrangement joins TRBV4-1 to TRBJ2-7, with TRBD2 identical over 7 bases. The germline gives CDR1 MGHRA, CDR2 YSYEKL. Trimming took 4 bases from V and 6 from J; bases not matched to a gene: 9. The CDR3 runs to 14 residues. CDR3 amino acids: CASSPRAGEGEQYF. CDR3 in DNA: TGCGCCAGCAGCCCTCGGGCGGGAGAGGGCGAGCAGTACTTC.

This chain uses TRBV18 with TRBJ2-7; TRBD2 is a possible D gene (6 bases). This CDR3 comprises 13 residues. Deletions cut 3 bases from V and 6 bases from J, with 12 bases between. The V gene's germline CDR1 is KGHSH and CDR2 LQKENI. The CDR3 reads CASSPSMTSEQYF. The CDR3 nucleotides read TGTGCCAGCTCACCGTCCATGACTAGCGAGCAGTACTTC.

This clone has a handful of counts. The genes are TRBV5-1 and TRBJ1-2; 11 nucleotides agree with TRBD1. The CDR3 totals 16 residues. Germline V lookup: CDR1 SGHRS, CDR2 YFSETQ. The V segment lost 5 bases and the J segment 7 bases; nucleotides outside the gene matches: 13. DNA of the CDR3: TGCGCCAGCAGGTTTGGACAGGGGGCCGGTATTGGTGGCTACACCTTC. It encodes CASRFGQGAGIGGYTF.

The chain employs TRBV6-1 and TRBJ2-7, with TRBD1 matching over 7 bases. CDR3 length: 14 residues. Unmatched junction bases numbered 5, after V lost 1 base and J lost 5 bases. In germline, CDR1 is MNHNS, CDR2 SASEGT. CDR3 amino acids: CASSEEGQADEQYF. In DNA form, the CDR3 reads TGTGCCAGCAGTGAAGAAGGACAGGCCGACGAGCAGTACTTC.

Only a few counts were recorded for this clone. The rearrangement joins TRBV10-3 to TRBJ1-1, with 7 bases aligning to TRBD1. This CDR3 region has 13 residues. Trimming removed 7 bases from V and 3 bases from J; junction bases left unmatched: 5. The germline V gene has CDR1 ENHRY and CDR2 SYGVKD. The CDR3 sequence is CAIKDRVDTEAFF. Here the CDR3 DNA reads TGTGCCATCAAAGACAGGGTTGACACTGAAGCTTTCTTT.

CDR3 in amino acids: CASSFSGASDEQFF. Written as DNA, the CDR3 is TGTGCCAGCAGCTTTAGCGGGGCAAGTGATGAGCAGTTCTTC. V usage is TRBV11-1 and J usage is TRBJ2-1, with TRBD2 matching over 8 bases. The CDR3 extends over 14 amino acids. CDR1 SGHAT and CDR2 FQDESV come from the germline V gene (reference sequence). Trimming removed 3 bases from V and 8 bases from J; junction bases left unmatched: 6.

This clone was counted a single time. The chain's CDR3 is CASSQTGGQPQHF. The CDR3 DNA sequence: TGTGCCAGCAGCCAAACAGGGGGTCAGCCCCAGCATTTT. V usage is TRBV13 and J usage is TRBJ1-5; TRBD1 matches at 8 bases. This CDR3 comprises 13 residues. The germline V gene has CDR1 PRHDT and CDR2 FYEKMQ (reference sequence). V lost 5 bases and J lost 6; bases outside the gene matches: 3.